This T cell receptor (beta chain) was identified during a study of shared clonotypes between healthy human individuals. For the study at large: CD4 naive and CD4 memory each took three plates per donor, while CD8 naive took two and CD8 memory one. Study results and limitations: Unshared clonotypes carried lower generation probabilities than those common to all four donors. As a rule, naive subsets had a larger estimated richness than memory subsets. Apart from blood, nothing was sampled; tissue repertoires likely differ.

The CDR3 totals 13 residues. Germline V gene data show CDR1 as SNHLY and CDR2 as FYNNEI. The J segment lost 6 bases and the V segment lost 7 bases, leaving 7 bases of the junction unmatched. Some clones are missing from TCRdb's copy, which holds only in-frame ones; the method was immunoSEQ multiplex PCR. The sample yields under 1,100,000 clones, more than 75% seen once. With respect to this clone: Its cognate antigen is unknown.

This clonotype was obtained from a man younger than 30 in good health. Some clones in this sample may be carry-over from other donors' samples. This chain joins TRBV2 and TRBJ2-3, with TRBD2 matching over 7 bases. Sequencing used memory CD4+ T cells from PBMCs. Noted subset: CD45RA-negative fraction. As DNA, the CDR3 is TGTGCCAGCACCACCATGGGGGGGGATACGCAGTATTTT. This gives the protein CASTTMGGDTQYF.